This T cell receptor (beta chain) was sequenced for a study of cytomegalovirus exposure and HLA in healthy donors. Notes on the study in general: It was confirmed in vitro that three of the CMV-associated chains were specific for CMV antigens.

Points on this clone: Its cognate antigen is unknown.

The primer mix had 60 Vbeta and 13 Jbeta primers. Per the study methods: Later, an analysis found roughly 80 million unique TCR beta chains, and some 10 million of these were shared. The table came from immunoSEQ multiplex PCR; TCRdb's copy has only in-frame clones and leaves some out. V and J calls and clone size are copied from that table; D and trimming were computed from the DNA. This table has around 97,000 clones, roughly 77% appearing once. The sequenced material came from PBMCs. This TCR derives from a woman younger than 30 in good health and CMV-seropositive.

The CDR3 spells CASSYATSGTSYEQYF. CDR3 DNA sequence: TGTGCCAGCAGTTACGCTACTAGCGGGACTTCCTACGAGCAGTACTTC. This chain joins TRBV6-5 and TRBJ2-7, with 10 bases matching TRBD2. Germline lookup yields CDR1 MNHEY and CDR2 SVGAGI. J gave up 1 base and V 2 bases, and 5 bases lay outside the gene matches. This CDR3 is 16 amino acids long.